The clone carrying this T cell receptor (beta chain) was found once. Antigen specificity is unknown. No cell sorting was done before RNA was extracted from the tissue. The entry originates in a study of tumor and adjacent non-tumor tissue in lung cancer. Study conclusions and caveats: Tumor TCR diversity, when higher, was linked to shorter survival. Tumor repertoires had a smaller top 100 clone share than normal lung. Tumor tissue had significantly higher TCR diversity than normal lung.

Germline CDR1 MGHRA, CDR2 YSYEKL. Deletions cut 1 base from V and 2 bases from J, with 15 bases between. The CDR3 loop spans 16 amino acids. TCRbeta libraries were built with three rounds of nested PCR, modified from ARM-PCR. TCRdb reprocessed the multiplex PCR reads with MiXCR, giving one entry per CDR3 protein. This table has 200,000 or so distinct CDR3 sequences, over 55% appearing once. Sequencing was carried out using lung tumor tissue. The sequence was collected from a man aged 60-69 years with non-small cell lung cancer. The J gene is TRBJ2-7, the V gene TRBV4-1, with D perhaps TRBD1 or TRBD2 (5 bases each). The CDR3 loop is CASSQVSGRRAYEQYF. As DNA, the CDR3 is TGCGCCAGCAGCCAAGTTTCGGGACGGAGAGCCTACGAGCAGTACTTC.